A single sample gave rise to the 12 T cell receptor beta chains below, sequenced in a study of shared clonotypes between healthy human individuals. Generated by immunoSEQ multiplex PCR, the TCRdb table keeps only in-frame clones and is missing some. Of about 1.4 million clones listed, roughly 96% are singletons. The sample taken for sequencing was naive CD4+ T cells sorted from blood. Noted subset: CD45RA+ positively selected. The source is a man aged 30-40 years in good health.

The chain couples TRBV9 to TRBJ1-3; D call uncertain. The germline CDR1 and CDR2 sequences are SGDLS and YYNGEE. The CDR3 is 14 residues long. Deletions cut 0 bases from V and 3 bases from J, with 7 bases between. CDR3 DNA sequence: TGTGCCAGCAGCGTAGAGGCATTTGGAAACACCATATATTTT. Its protein product is CASSVEAFGNTIYF.

The chain carries TRBV5-4 and TRBJ2-1, with TRBD2 matching 10 bases. CDR3 size: 15 residues. Germline V CDR1 and CDR2: SGHNT, YYREEE (reference sequence). V lost 3 bases, J lost 8 bases, and 8 bases stayed unmatched. The CDR3 sequence: CASSSSSGSFDEQFF. Written as DNA, the CDR3 is TGTGCCAGCAGCTCGTCTAGCGGGAGTTTCGATGAGCAGTTCTTC.

On this clone: Additional DNA sequences in this sample encode the identical CDR3. The J gene is TRBJ2-7, the V gene TRBV5-1; the match to TRBD2 covers 9 bases. V gave up 4 bases and J gave up 1 base; unmatched junction bases: 6. The germline CDR1 and CDR2 sequences are SGHRS and YFSETQ. This CDR3 is built from 15 residues. CDR3 protein: CASSLVSGSSYEQYF. Here the CDR3 DNA reads TGCGCCAGCAGCCTGGTTAGCGGGAGTTCCTACGAGCAGTACTTC.

The gene calls are TRBV5-5 and TRBJ2-2, with 9 bases that match TRBD2. From germline, CDR1 is SGHKS and CDR2 YYEKEE (reference sequence). The CDR3 is 18 residues long. V lost 0 bases to trimming and J lost 4 bases; unmatched junction nucleotides: 10. CDR3 sequence reads: CASSLVSGSWSSTGELFF. CDR3 DNA: TGTGCCAGCAGCTTGGTTAGCGGGAGTTGGAGTTCCACCGGGGAGCTGTTTTTT.

The V call is TRBV7-9, the J call TRBJ2-3, with TRBD2 as a possible D gene (5 bases). With 3 bases removed from V and 6 bases from J, the gap between germline ends came to 16 bases. The CDR3 is 15 amino acids. CDR1 is SEHNR, CDR2 FQNEAQ, per germline (reference sequence). This chain's CDR3 is CASSFSEGALDTQYF. The CDR3 coding sequence is TGTGCCAGCAGCTTTAGTGAGGGAGCCCTTGATACGCAGTATTTT.

This clone was observed once. The V call is TRBV2, the J call TRBJ2-2, with 9 bases fitting TRBD2. Germline CDR1 is SNHLY and CDR2 is FYNNEI. This CDR3 region has 16 residues. With 5 bases clipped from V and 1 base from J, the junction kept 5 bases outside the gene matches. CDR3 DNA: TGTGCCAGCAGTAAGTTAGCGGGAGTGAACACCGGGGAGCTGTTTTTT. This translates into CASSKLAGVNTGELFF.

The rearrangement joins TRBV4-1 to TRBJ1-2; tentative D call: TRBD1 (6 bases). The CDR3 consists of 14 residues. The V gene's germline CDR1 is MGHRA and CDR2 YSYEKL. V gave up 0 bases and J gave up 4 bases, with 9 bases separating them. Written as DNA, the CDR3 is TGCGCCAGCAGCCAAGAGACAGGCCGCTATGGCTACACCTTC. It codes for CASSQETGRYGYTF.

A word on this clone: The identical CDR3 is also encoded by other nucleotide sequences in the sample. The chain links TRBV18 to TRBJ1-4; no reliable D call. The CDR3 is 15 amino acids. Between the trimmed V and J ends, which lost 1 base and 0 bases, there was a span of 6 bases. CDR1 and CDR2 from the germline V gene are KGHSH and LQKENI. CDR3 bases: TGTGCCAGCTCACCACGGGAGGCAACTAATGAAAAACTGTTTTTT. It is translated as CASSPREATNEKLFF.

The chain joins TRBV7-2 to TRBJ1-4; maybe TRBD1 (5 bases). The CDR3 is 15 amino acids. Deletions cut 1 base from V and 4 bases from J, with 10 bases between. The V gene's germline CDR1 is SGHTA and CDR2 FQGNSA. In DNA form, the CDR3 reads TGTGCCAGCAGCTTAGGAGGGGCCAATAATGAAAAACTGTTTTTT. Encoded protein: CASSLGGANNEKLFF. The whole variable domain, remainder taken from reference TRBV7-2 and TRBJ1-4, is GAGVSQSPSNKVTEKGKDVELRCDPISGHTALYWYRQSLGQGLEFLIYFQGNSAPDKSGLPSDRFSAERTGGSVSTLTIQRTQQEDSAVYLCASSLGGANNEKLFFGSGTQLSVL.

The V gene is TRBV28, the J gene TRBJ2-5, with D possibly being TRBD2 (6 bases). In germline, CDR1 is MDHEN, CDR2 SYDVKM. Trimming shortened V by 5 bases and J by 2 bases, and 9 bases separated the two germline ends. This CDR3 has 13 residues. CDR3 loop: CASSIAVQETQYF. Written as DNA, the CDR3 is TGTGCCAGCAGTATAGCGGTGCAAGAGACCCAGTACTTC.

Comments on this clone: Other nucleotide sequences from this sample produce the same CDR3. The V and J genes are TRBV7-9 and TRBJ1-1, with D perhaps TRBD1 (5 bases). CDR3 length: 13 amino acids. Germline V CDR1 and CDR2: SEHNR, FQNEAQ (reference sequence). Trimming removed 5 bases from V and 1 base from J, with 8 bases in between. CDR3 DNA sequence: TGTGCCAGCAGCCTCACAGGGAACACTGAAGCTTTCTTT. Amino acid sequence: CASSLTGNTEAFF. Complete variable domain (other parts from reference TRBV7-9 and TRBJ1-1): DTGVSQNPRHKITKRGQNVTFRCDPISEHNRLYWYRQTLGQGPEFLTYFQNEAQLEKSRLLSDRFSAERPKGSFSTLEIQRTEQGDSAMYLCASSLTGNTEAFFGQGTRLTVV.

The chain recombines TRBV11-2 with TRBJ2-3, with 7 bases matching TRBD1. The length of the CDR3 is 17 residues. With 1 base clipped from V and 2 bases from J, the junction kept 9 bases outside the gene matches. Germline lookup yields CDR1 SGHAT and CDR2 FQNNGV. CDR3: CASSLVSRQGPTDTQYF. CDR3 bases: TGTGCCAGCAGCTTAGTCTCCCGACAGGGCCCCACAGATACGCAGTATTTT.